The entry below gives a single TCR beta chain sequence along with its context. Source study methods: Amplification from reference gene primers served as the basis for estimated nucleated cell counts. Sequencing was performed with immunoSEQ multiplex PCR; in TCRdb, only in-frame clones are kept and a portion is missing. V and J calls and clone size are given by that table; D and trimming were obtained from the DNA. Here the sample spans about 180,000 clones, around four fifths being singletons. The sample originates from a study of blood T cell repertoires in COVID-19. Study in general: Samples of COVID-19 (acute and convalescent) were obtained from the United States, Italy and Spain. The analysed material was cDNA or gDNA that came from T cells, B-cell-depleted T cells, or PBMCs.

The CDR3 totals 16 residues. V dropped 1 base and J dropped 1; count of bases not matched to a gene: 4. Germline V gene lookup returns CDR1 MGHRA and CDR2 YSYEKL. Sequencing was done on a sample of peripheral blood. The clonotype comes from a man in his sixties or seventies with active or convalescent COVID-19. The V call is TRBV4-1, the J call TRBJ2-7; 10 bases match TRBD1. The CDR3: CASSQAPGQGSYEQYF. In DNA, the CDR3 is TGCGCCAGCAGCCAAGCTCCGGGACAGGGGTCCTACGAGCAGTACTTC.